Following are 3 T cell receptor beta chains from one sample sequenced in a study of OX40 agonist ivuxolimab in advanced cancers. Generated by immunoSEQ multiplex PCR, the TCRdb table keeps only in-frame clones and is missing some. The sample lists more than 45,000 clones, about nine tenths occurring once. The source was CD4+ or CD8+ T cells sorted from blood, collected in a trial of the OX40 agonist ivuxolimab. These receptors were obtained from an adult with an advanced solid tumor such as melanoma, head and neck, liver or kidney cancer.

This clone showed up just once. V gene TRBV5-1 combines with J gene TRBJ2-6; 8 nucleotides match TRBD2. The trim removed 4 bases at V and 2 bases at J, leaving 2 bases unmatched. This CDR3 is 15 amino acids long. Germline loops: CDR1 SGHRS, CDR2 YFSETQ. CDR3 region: CASSPGGTGANVLTF. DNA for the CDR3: TGCGCCAGCAGCCCGGGGGGGACTGGGGCCAACGTCCTGACTTTC. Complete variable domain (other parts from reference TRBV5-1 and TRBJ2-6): KAGVTQTPRYLIKTRGQQVTLSCSPISGHRSVSWYQQTPGQGLQFLFEYFSETQRNKGNFPGRFSGRQFSNSRSEMNVSTLELGDSALYLCASSPGGTGANVLTFGAGSRLTVL.

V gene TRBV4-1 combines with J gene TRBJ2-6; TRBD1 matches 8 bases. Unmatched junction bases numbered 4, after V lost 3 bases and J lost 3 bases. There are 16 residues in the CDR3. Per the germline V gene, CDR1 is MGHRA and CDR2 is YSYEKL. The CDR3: CASSQTGDRGANVLTF. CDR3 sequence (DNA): TGCGCCAGCAGCCAGACAGGGGATCGTGGGGCCAACGTCCTGACTTTC.

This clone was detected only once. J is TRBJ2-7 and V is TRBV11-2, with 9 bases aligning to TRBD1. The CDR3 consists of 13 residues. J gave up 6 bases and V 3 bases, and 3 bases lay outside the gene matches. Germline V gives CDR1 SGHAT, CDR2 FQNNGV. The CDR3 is CASSLGQGFEQYF. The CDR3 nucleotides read TGTGCCAGCAGCTTGGGACAGGGTTTCGAGCAGTACTTC.